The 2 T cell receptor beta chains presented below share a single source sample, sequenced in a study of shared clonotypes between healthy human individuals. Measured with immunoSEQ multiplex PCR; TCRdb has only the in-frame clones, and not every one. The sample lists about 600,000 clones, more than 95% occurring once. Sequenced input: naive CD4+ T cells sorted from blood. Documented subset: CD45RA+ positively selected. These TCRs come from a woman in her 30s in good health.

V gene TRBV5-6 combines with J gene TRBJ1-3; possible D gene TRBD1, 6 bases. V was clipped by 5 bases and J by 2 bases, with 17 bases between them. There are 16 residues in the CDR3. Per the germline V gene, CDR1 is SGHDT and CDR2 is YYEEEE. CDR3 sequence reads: CASSPRGRAPGNTIYF. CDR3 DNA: TGTGCCAGCAGTCCCAGGGGCAGGGCCCCTGGAAACACCATATATTTT.

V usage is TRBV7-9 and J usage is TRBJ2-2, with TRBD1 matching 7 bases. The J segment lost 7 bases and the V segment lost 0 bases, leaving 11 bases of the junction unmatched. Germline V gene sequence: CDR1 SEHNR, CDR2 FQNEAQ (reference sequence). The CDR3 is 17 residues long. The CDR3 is CASSLASVRGRGGELFF. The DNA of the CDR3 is TGTGCCAGCAGCTTAGCGTCGGTCAGGGGGAGAGGCGGGGAGCTGTTTTTT.